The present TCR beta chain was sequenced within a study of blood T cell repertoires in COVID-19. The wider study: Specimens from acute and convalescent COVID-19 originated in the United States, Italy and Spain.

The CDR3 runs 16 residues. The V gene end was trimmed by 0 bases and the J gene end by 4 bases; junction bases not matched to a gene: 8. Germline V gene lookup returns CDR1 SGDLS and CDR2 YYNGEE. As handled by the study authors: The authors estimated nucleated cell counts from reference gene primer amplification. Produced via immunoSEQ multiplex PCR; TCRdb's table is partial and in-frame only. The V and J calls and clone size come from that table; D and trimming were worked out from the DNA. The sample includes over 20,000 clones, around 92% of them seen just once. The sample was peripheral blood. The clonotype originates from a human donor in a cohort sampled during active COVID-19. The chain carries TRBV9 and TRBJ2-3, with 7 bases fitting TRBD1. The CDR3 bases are TGTGCCAGCAGCGTAGCCGGGACAGCCGCCCCAGATACGCAGTATTTT. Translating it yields CASSVAGTAAPDTQYF.